This passage covers 20 T cell receptor beta chains from one sample sequenced in a study of T cells after yellow fever vaccination. TCRdb re-called the 5' RACE reads with MiXCR, one entry per CDR3 protein. The table lists around 590,000 distinct CDR3 sequences, over 9% of them singletons. Specimen: PBMCs, collected on the day of the yellow fever booster vaccination. Receptors originate from a man younger than 40 who received the YFV17D yellow fever vaccine.

This clonotype turned up a few times. The genes are TRBV7-2 and TRBJ2-7; the match to TRBD2 covers 10 bases. The CDR3 contains 14 residues. The V gene end was trimmed by 1 base and the J gene end by 6 bases; junction bases not matched to a gene: 3. Germline-derived CDR1 and CDR2 are SGHTA and FQGNSA. The CDR3, as DNA: TGTGCCAGCAGCTTAGGGACTAGCGGCTTCGAGCAGTACTTC. Amino acid sequence: CASSLGTSGFEQYF.

The CDR3 nucleotides read TGCAGTGCTAGTCAGGGATTAGGGCTGTTTTTT. It codes for CSASQGLGLFF. The chain uses TRBV20-1 and TRBJ2-2; perhaps TRBD1 as D (5 bases). The germline V gene encodes CDR1 DFQATT and CDR2 SNEGSKA (reference sequence). V lost 3 bases, J lost 13 bases, and 12 bases lay in between. The CDR3 sequence is 11 residues long.

This clonotype has just a few counts. The chain uses TRBV29-1 and TRBJ2-7, with 7 bases aligning to TRBD1. The CDR3 has 13 amino acids. CDR1 and CDR2 from the germline V gene are SQVTM and ANQGSEA. The trim removed 5 bases at V and 1 base at J, leaving 5 bases unmatched. The DNA for the CDR3 is TGCAGCGTTATCACGGGACAGTCCTACGAGCAGTACTTC. It translates to CSVITGQSYEQYF.

This clonotype was found a few times. V is TRBV14 and J is TRBJ1-1; D uncertain. Between the trimmed V and J ends, which lost 2 bases and 0 bases, there was a span of 7 bases. CDR3 length: 14 residues. Germline V gives CDR1 SGHDN, CDR2 FVKESK. The DNA of the CDR3 is TGTGCCAGCAGCCAACCTGACCTGAACACTGAAGCTTTCTTT. It specifies CASSQPDLNTEAFF. Together with reference TRBV14 and TRBJ1-1, the CDR3 gives the full variable domain: EAGVTQFPSHSVIEKGQTVTLRCDPISGHDNLYWYRRVMGKEIKFLLHFVKESKQDESGMPNNRFLAERTGGTYSTLKVQPAELEDSGVYFCASSQPDLNTEAFFGQGTRLTVV.

V usage is TRBV20-1 and J usage is TRBJ2-7; tentatively, D is TRBD1 (6 bases). Germline V lookup: CDR1 DFQATT, CDR2 SNEGSKA (reference sequence). The CDR3 has 12 amino acids. Between the trimmed V and J ends, which lost 3 bases and 2 bases, there was a span of 8 bases. The CDR3 DNA is TGCAGTGCTAGTCAGGGGACCTACGAGCAGTACTTC. Translating it yields CSASQGTYEQYF.

This clonotype has more than one count but fewer than ten. This sequence joins TRBV20-1 and TRBJ1-6, with TRBD1 matching 7 bases. In germline, CDR1 is DFQATT, CDR2 SNEGSKA (reference sequence). J gave up 6 bases and V 5 bases, and 7 bases lay outside the gene matches. CDR3 size: 14 residues. CDR3 sequence: CSARPGQSNSPLHF. The CDR3 DNA is TGCAGTGCTCGACCGGGACAGTCTAATTCACCCCTCCACTTT.

The V and J genes are TRBV7-3 and TRBJ2-2; D is uncertain. Germline CDR1 reads SGHTA; CDR2 reads FQGTGA. Trimming stripped 4 bases from V and 4 bases from J, with 10 bases between. This CDR3 spans 14 amino acids. Here the CDR3 reads CASSSDLVTGELFF. The CDR3 DNA reads TGTGCCAGCAGCTCGGACCTGGTCACCGGGGAGCTGTTTTTT.

The chain has TRBV9 and TRBJ2-2; TRBD2 matches at 11 bases. The CDR3 extends over 19 amino acids. From germline, CDR1 is SGDLS and CDR2 YYNGEE. J lost 3 bases, V lost 0 bases, and 10 bases had no gene match. Here the CDR3 reads CASSVVSPTSGKDTGELFF. As DNA, the CDR3 is TGTGCCAGCAGCGTAGTCTCCCCGACTAGCGGGAAGGACACCGGGGAGCTGTTTTTT.

This clonotype was counted a few times. J is TRBJ2-7 and V is TRBV7-2; D is uncertain. The CDR3 loop spans 15 amino acids. Germline V gene data show CDR1 as SGHTA and CDR2 as FQGNSA. V was pared by 1 base and J by 6 bases, with 16 bases between. CDR3 nucleotide sequence: TGTGCCAGCAGCTTAGTGTACAACTCTGGGCTCGAGCAGTACTTC. Residues: CASSLVYNSGLEQYF.

This sequence joins TRBV7-2 and TRBJ2-1; 7 bases are shared with TRBD2. V dropped 7 bases and J dropped 9; count of bases not matched to a gene: 12. The CDR3 runs 14 residues. Germline CDR1 and CDR2: SGHTA and FQGNSA. CDR3 coding DNA: TGTGCCAGCAAGGCCGGGACTACCGGGGGTGAGCAGTTCTTC. As protein: CASKAGTTGGEQFF.

The V gene is TRBV12-3 or TRBV12-4, the J gene TRBJ2-2, with 8 positions matching TRBD1. The CDR3 spans 14 residues. The V and J ends lost 11 bases and 4 bases, in that order; junction bases with no gene match: 9. In DNA, the CDR3 is TGTGCCGGATCAGGGGGCGAGAGCACCGGGGAGCTGTTTTTT. Residues: CAGSGGESTGELFF.

The chain is built from TRBV6-5 and TRBJ2-3; D is undetermined. The CDR3 has 14 amino acids. Looked up from germline, CDR1 is MNHEY and CDR2 is SVGAGI. Trimming removed 4 bases from V and 5 bases from J, with 13 bases in between. CDR3 sequence reads: CASSLLLAKDTQYF. DNA of the CDR3: TGTGCCAGCAGTTTGCTACTCGCAAAAGATACGCAGTATTTT.

This clonotype occurred once. The chain couples TRBV20-1 to TRBJ2-5; D call uncertain. CDR3 length: 14 amino acids. V lost 0 bases and J lost 1, with 9 bases in between. Germline V lookup: CDR1 DFQATT, CDR2 SNEGSKA (reference sequence). The DNA of the CDR3 is TGCAGTGCTAGAGATCGCGGTTTCCAAGAGACCCAGTACTTC. Its protein product is CSARDRGFQETQYF.

This rearrangement joins TRBV6-5 to TRBJ1-1, with TRBD1 as a possible D gene (5 bases). The CDR3 contains 15 residues. V shed 0 bases and J shed 4 bases, with 12 bases lying between them. Germline-derived CDR1 and CDR2 are MNHEY and SVGAGI. The CDR3 bases are TGTGCCAGCAGTTACTCCTGGAAAGGGGCCACTGAAGCTTTCTTT. Its translation is CASSYSWKGATEAFF.

In its sample, this clonotype was seen a few times. The V gene is TRBV9, the J gene TRBJ1-5; D perhaps matches TRBD1 (5 bases). Germline CDR1 and CDR2: SGDLS and YYNGEE. This CDR3 comprises 15 residues. The V and J ends lost 4 bases and 5 bases respectively, with 16 bases between them. CDR3 nucleotide sequence: TGTGCCAGCAGCCTAGGGGAGTATTACGATCAGCCCCAGCATTTT. This translates into CASSLGEYYDQPQHF. The full variable domain, its missing parts supplied by reference TRBV9 and TRBJ1-5, is DSGVTQTPKHLITATGQRVTLRCSPRSGDLSVYWYQQSLDQGLQFLIQYYNGEERAKGNILERFSAQQFPDLHSELNLSSLELGDSALYFCASSLGEYYDQPQHFGDGTRLSIL.

This clonotype has more than one count but fewer than ten. The chain employs TRBV19 and TRBJ2-1; D perhaps matches TRBD2 (6 bases). Trimming stripped 3 bases from V and 9 bases from J, with 15 bases between. In germline, CDR1 is LNHDA, CDR2 SQIVND (reference sequence). The CDR3 covers 14 residues. As DNA, the CDR3 is TGTGCCAGTAGTATTGAGAGGGCCGGGAGTGAGCAGTTCTTC. Translation: CASSIERAGSEQFF.

This chain uses TRBV6-5 with TRBJ2-5, with D tentatively TRBD2 (5 bases). The germline V gene encodes CDR1 MNHEY and CDR2 SVGAGI. The CDR3 runs 13 residues. Trimming took 4 bases from V and 3 from J, leaving 9 bases between them. The chain's CDR3 is CASSSIGEETQYF. CDR3 nucleotides: TGTGCCAGCAGTTCGATCGGGGAAGAGACCCAGTACTTC.

A few counts support this clonotype. The gene calls are TRBV27 and TRBJ1-5; D possibly corresponds to TRBD1 (6 bases). This CDR3 spans 12 amino acids. Germline loops: CDR1 MNHEY, CDR2 SMNVEV (reference sequence). V was pared by 5 bases and J by 9 bases, with 11 bases between. Here the CDR3 reads CASSPTGRPQHF. Here the CDR3 DNA reads TGTGCCAGCAGTCCCACAGGGCGGCCCCAGCATTTT.

This sequence joins TRBV5-1 and TRBJ2-1; possibly TRBD2 for D (6 bases). Germline loops: CDR1 SGHRS, CDR2 YFSETQ. Trimming pared 0 bases from V and 4 bases from J, leaving 14 bases between. The CDR3 runs to 16 residues. Here the CDR3 reads CASSLAGIAEYNEQFF. The CDR3, as DNA: TGCGCCAGCAGCTTGGCCGGGATAGCGGAGTACAATGAGCAGTTCTTC.

This clonotype was observed many times. The rearrangement links TRBV7-2 to TRBJ2-3, with 7 bases identical to TRBD2. From germline, CDR1 is SGHTA and CDR2 FQGNSA. The CDR3 runs 11 residues. Unmatched junction bases numbered 3, after V lost 6 bases and J lost 9 bases. For the CDR3, the DNA is TGTGCCAGCAGTTTGGGGGGGACGCAGTATTTT. It encodes CASSLGGTQYF.